A single TCR beta chain is shown here with its context. Its matching antigen is unknown. Trimming cost V 6 bases and J 1 base, with 14 bases left between them. The CDR3 extends over 15 amino acids. The data belong to a study of T cells in Graves' hyperthyroidism and ophthalmopathy. Study findings and constraints: Ophthalmopathy prediction by the model preceded onset by a median about 6.5 months.

The CDR3 regions of TCR beta were amplified from RNA transcripts. The study used the HTBI primer set for a first-round RT-PCR of the TCR CDR3. TCRdb fed the multiplex PCR reads into MiXCR, producing one record per CDR3 protein. The sample has over 200,000 distinct CDR3 sequences, 18% seen once; the top ten hold about 48%. In patients aged 18 to 65, hyperthyroidism was newly diagnosed, with duration under 2 months. Each diagnosis was grounded in clinical symptoms, serum thyroxine and TRAb, thyroid ultrasound, and orbital computed tomography. This chain uses TRBV12-3 or TRBV12-4 with TRBJ2-3, with D possibly matching TRBD2 (6 bases). The specimen sequenced was blood. The TCR sequence derives from a man aged 35-49 years with Graves' hyperthyroidism. This CDR3 is CASSSRPGGTDTQYF. DNA of the CDR3: TGTGCCAGCAGCTCCCGGCCGGGGGGCACAGATACGCAGTATTTT.